This TCR beta chain derives from a study of early T cells in non-severe SARS-CoV-2 infection (dated by TCRdb to the early 2020s). In the study overall: Bulk RNA from unsorted whole blood was used for TCR sequencing, so alpha and beta chains could not be paired. What the work shows at the level of the full study, not this receptor alone: VDJdb matching was skewed toward anti-spike CD8 responses and likely underestimated virus-specific expansions, missing private and CD4 specificities.

The protocol used for the library was 5' RACE. Reads for this sample came from a NextSeq 500. In the TCR library protocol, unique molecular identifiers were attached to individual cDNA molecules to correct for PCR bias and sequencing error. TCR alpha and beta chains were both sequenced, and the abundances of alpha and beta sequences in each sample were closely correlated with each other. The original pipeline was this. V gene, J gene and CDR3 annotation of TCR sequences was performed with Decombinator V4. Expanded TCRs were defined as changing significantly between any two time points under a Poisson model with p below 0.0001. TCR abundances were normalised to the total number of TCRs sequenced per sample and expressed as counts per million. VDJdb, accessed on 1 November 2021, was searched for TCRs annotated for CMV, EBV and SARS-CoV-2, and TCRs annotated for more than one antigen were excluded. TCRdb reprocessing: public reads trimmed at Q25 with fastp, clones called with MiXCR, in-frame beta chains kept. Records with the same CDR3 protein are collapsed into one entry carrying the most frequent genes and DNA. The V and J calls and clone size are TCRdb's, not the authors'. This sample gives fewer than 120,000 distinct CDR3 sequences in total; roughly 12% of them show up just once. The ten biggest clones cover approximately 3.5% of the sample.

This clonotype was counted many times. Its antigen remains undetermined. No qualities accompany the bases; no much larger clone lies one base away. A case-control design nested within a healthcare worker cohort in London, UK, was used, with weekly nasopharyngeal swab PCR tests and blood sampling performed. Healthcare workers were recruited during the week of the UK lockdown, between 23 and 31 March 2020, and followed weekly for up to roughly 15 weeks. The sample was whole blood, taken at baseline. This TCR was sampled from an adult who was a healthcare worker with PCR-confirmed SARS-CoV-2 infection or an uninfected control (not recorded which).

The DNA reads TGTGCCAGCAGCCCCGACGCGGCAGCTAACTATGGCTACACCTTC. Its translation is CASSPDAAANYGYTF. The receptor chain draws on TRBV5-6 and TRBJ1-2; too little of a D gene remains to name it. Its CDR3 holds 15 amino acids, cysteine through phenylalanine. The read is trimmed to its CDR3 DNA, 45 bases read in frame from base 1. Via the germline V gene, CDR1 is SGHDT and CDR2 YYEEEE. The V and J ends are trimmed by 4 bases and 0 bases, leaving 13 bases between them.